This TCR beta chain is drawn from a study of PD-1 blockade in classical Hodgkin lymphoma. CDR1 is MNHEY, CDR2 SVGAGI, per germline. The CDR3 covers 14 residues. Trimming left V 8 bases short and J 6 bases short, with 16 bases between. A remark on this clone: Its cognate antigen is unknown.

Following autologous stem cell transplantation, relapse occurred in every patient, and exposure to brentuximab vedotin varied. The repertoire was sequenced with immunoSEQ multiplex PCR; TCRdb's copy has only in-frame clones and lacks some. The sample holds 40,000 to 50,000 clones, about 86% seen once. General study findings and limits: Those achieving complete response showed baseline diversity like newly diagnosed patients. Whatever underlies the repertoire differences (possibly disease activity or prior therapy) remains undefined.

The chain carries TRBV6-5 and TRBJ2-2, with TRBD1 as a possible D gene (6 bases). This receptor was taken from a human donor with classical Hodgkin lymphoma. The sample was peripheral blood mononuclear cells (PBMCs), taken before the second cycle of nivolumab. CDR3 sequence: CASSQQGNAGELFF. The CDR3 DNA follows: TGTGCCAGCTCTCAACAGGGAAACGCCGGGGAGCTGTTTTTT.